The sequence of this TCR beta chain was determined in a study of blood T cells in healthy people across ages. This clonotype was found a few times. Combining a sample-barcoded 5' primer with a J-beta primer mix, a second PCR ran for roughly 7 to 11 cycles. TCRdb independently ran MiXCR on the 5' RACE reads; one entry per CDR3 protein. The sample consists of roughly 1.5 million distinct CDR3 sequences, about 45% of them appearing once. The sample was blood. This clonotype was sampled from a woman aged 18-35 years in good health.

DNA for the CDR3: TGCAGCGTTGTAAGCGGATTTTATGGCTACACCTTC. The encoded protein is CSVVSGFYGYTF. V and J are TRBV29-1 and TRBJ1-2; unclear D gene. In germline, CDR1 is SQVTM, CDR2 ANQGSEA. CDR3 size: 12 residues. The V gene lost 4 bases and the J gene lost 5 bases, with 11 bases spanning the gap.